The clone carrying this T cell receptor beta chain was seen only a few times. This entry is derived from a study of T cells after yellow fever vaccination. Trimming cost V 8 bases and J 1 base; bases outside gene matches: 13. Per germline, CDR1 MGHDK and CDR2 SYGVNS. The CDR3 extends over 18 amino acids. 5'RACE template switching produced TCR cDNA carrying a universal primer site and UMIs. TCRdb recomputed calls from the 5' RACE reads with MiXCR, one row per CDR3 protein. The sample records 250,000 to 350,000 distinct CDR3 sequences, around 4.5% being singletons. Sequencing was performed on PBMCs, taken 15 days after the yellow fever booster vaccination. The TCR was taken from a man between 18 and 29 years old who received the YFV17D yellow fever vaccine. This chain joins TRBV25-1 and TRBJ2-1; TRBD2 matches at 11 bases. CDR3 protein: CASGRGLAADFSYNEQFF. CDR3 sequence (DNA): TGTGCCAGCGGGAGGGGACTAGCGGCCGACTTTTCCTACAATGAGCAGTTCTTC.